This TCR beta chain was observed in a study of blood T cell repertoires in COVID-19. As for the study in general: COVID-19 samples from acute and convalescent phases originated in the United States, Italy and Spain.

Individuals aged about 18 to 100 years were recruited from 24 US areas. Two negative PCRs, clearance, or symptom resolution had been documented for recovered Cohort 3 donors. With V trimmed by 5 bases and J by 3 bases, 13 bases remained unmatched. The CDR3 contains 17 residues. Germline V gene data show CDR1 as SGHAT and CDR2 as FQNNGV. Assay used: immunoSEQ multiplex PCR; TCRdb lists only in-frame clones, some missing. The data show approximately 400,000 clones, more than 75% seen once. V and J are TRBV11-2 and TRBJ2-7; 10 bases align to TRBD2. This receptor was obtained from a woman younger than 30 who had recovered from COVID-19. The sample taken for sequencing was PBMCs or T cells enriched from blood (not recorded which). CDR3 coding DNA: TGTGCCAGCAGCGTGGGCGTTGGACTAGCGGCTATCTACGAGCAGTACTTC. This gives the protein CASSVGVGLAAIYEQYF.